These T cell receptor beta chains were read from a single sample in a study of CD8 T cells in Susac syndrome. TCRdb re-called the immunoSEQ multiplex PCR reads through MiXCR, storing one row per CDR3 protein. The table has 85,000 to 130,000 distinct CDR3 sequences, approximately 95% seen once. The source material was CD8+ T cells from PBMCs. The receptors derive from a human donor with Susac syndrome. Both conserved end residues are part of each CDR3. The D gene is left open where the match is weak. Not all rows give a size; the values are once, few, many and, for expanded clones, a class.

j_call: TRBJ2-6
v_call: TRBV27
clone_size: -
cdr3_length: 12
d_call: -
cdr3_nt: TGTGCCAGCAGTTTATCGGGCAGCGTCCTGACTTTC
cdr3_aa: CASSLSGSVLTF

j_call: TRBJ2-5
v_call: TRBV3-1
clone_size: -
cdr3_length: 14
d_call: -
cdr3_nt: TGTGCCAGCAGCCTGGGTAGAGGGAGAGAGACCCAGTACTTC
cdr3_aa: CASSLGRGRETQYF

j_call: TRBJ2-3
v_call: TRBV5-1
clone_size: once
cdr3_length: 16
d_call: -
cdr3_nt: TGCGCCAGCAGCTTGGGCCGGGGAACTAGCACAGATACGCAGTATTTT
cdr3_aa: CASSLGRGTSTDTQYF

j_call: TRBJ1-6
v_call: TRBV7-8
clone_size: once
cdr3_length: 16
d_call: TRBD1
cdr3_nt: TGTGCCAGCAGCTTGACAGGGGGCACCTATAATTCACCCCTCCACTTT
cdr3_aa: CASSLTGGTYNSPLHF

j_call: TRBJ2-5
v_call: TRBV3-1
clone_size: -
cdr3_length: 13
d_call: -
cdr3_nt: TGTGCCAGCCGCCCGGACAGCAAAGAGACCCAGTACTTC
cdr3_aa: CASRPDSKETQYF

j_call: TRBJ2-4
v_call: TRBV7-9
clone_size: -
cdr3_length: 13
d_call: -
cdr3_nt: TGTGCCAGCAGTTCCGCCAACGGGGACATTCAGTACTTC
cdr3_aa: CASSSANGDIQYF

j_call: TRBJ2-2
v_call: TRBV13
clone_size: -
cdr3_length: 12
d_call: -
cdr3_nt: TGTGCCAGCGGGCGGGACACCGGGGAGCTGTTTTTT
cdr3_aa: CASGRDTGELFF

j_call: TRBJ2-3
v_call: TRBV12-3/TRBV12-4
clone_size: -
cdr3_length: 16
d_call: -
cdr3_nt: TGTGCCAGCAGTTTCGGACCGCCTAGGGACACAGATACGCAGTATTTT
cdr3_aa: CASSFGPPRDTDTQYF

j_call: TRBJ2-7
v_call: TRBV12-3/TRBV12-4
clone_size: -
cdr3_length: 14
d_call: -
cdr3_nt: TGTGCCAGCAGTTGGGGGCGGGGGCTCTACGAGCAGTACTTC
cdr3_aa: CASSWGRGLYEQYF

j_call: TRBJ2-2
v_call: TRBV6-4
clone_size: -
cdr3_length: 12
d_call: -
cdr3_nt: TGTGCCAGCAGTGAGGGAACCGGGGAGCTGTTTTTT
cdr3_aa: CASSEGTGELFF

j_call: TRBJ2-1
v_call: TRBV15
clone_size: -
cdr3_length: 15
d_call: -
cdr3_nt: TGTGCCACCAGCCTGTATGAGGGTCTTTACAATGAGCAGTTCTTC
cdr3_aa: CATSLYEGLYNEQFF

j_call: TRBJ2-7
v_call: TRBV27
clone_size: -
cdr3_length: 11
d_call: -
cdr3_nt: TGTGCCAGCTGGGACGCCTACGAGCAGTACTTC
cdr3_aa: CASWDAYEQYF

j_call: TRBJ2-1
v_call: TRBV15
clone_size: -
cdr3_length: 12
d_call: -
cdr3_nt: TGTGCCACCTGGGCGGGGTGGGATGAGCAGTTCTTC
cdr3_aa: CATWAGWDEQFF

j_call: TRBJ2-1
v_call: TRBV6-1
clone_size: -
cdr3_length: 13
d_call: TRBD2
cdr3_nt: TGTGCCAGCATCAGCGGGGAGTACAATGAGCAGTTCTTC
cdr3_aa: CASISGEYNEQFF

j_call: TRBJ2-7
v_call: TRBV3-1
clone_size: -
cdr3_length: 15
d_call: TRBD1
cdr3_nt: TGTGCCAGCAGCCAAGGAACGGGACAGATCTACGAGCAGTACTTC
cdr3_aa: CASSQGTGQIYEQYF

j_call: TRBJ2-1
v_call: TRBV3-1
clone_size: once
cdr3_length: 15
d_call: -
cdr3_nt: TGTGCCAGCAGCCTCTCACCCAGCTCCTACAATGAGCAGTTCTTC
cdr3_aa: CASSLSPSSYNEQFF

j_call: TRBJ2-7
v_call: TRBV12-3/TRBV12-4
clone_size: -
cdr3_length: 14
d_call: -
cdr3_nt: TGTGCCAGCAGTTTTCGGGGGCCGTCCTACGAGCAGTACTTC
cdr3_aa: CASSFRGPSYEQYF

j_call: TRBJ2-5
v_call: TRBV7-9
clone_size: -
cdr3_length: 16
d_call: TRBD2
cdr3_nt: TGTGCCAGCAGCACGACGAATGGCGGGGGAGAGGAGACCCAGTACTTC
cdr3_aa: CASSTTNGGGEETQYF

j_call: TRBJ2-7
v_call: TRBV27
clone_size: -
cdr3_length: 12
d_call: TRBD1
cdr3_nt: TGTGCCAGCGCCGGGACAGGGAGTGAGCAGTACTTC
cdr3_aa: CASAGTGSEQYF

j_call: TRBJ2-2
v_call: TRBV7-3
clone_size: once
cdr3_length: 16
d_call: -
cdr3_nt: TGTGCCAGCAGCCCCTGGCCCCAGGGGTCCACCGGGGAGCTGTTTTTT
cdr3_aa: CASSPWPQGSTGELFF

j_call: TRBJ1-1
v_call: TRBV27
clone_size: -
cdr3_length: 13
d_call: -
cdr3_nt: TGTGCCAGCAGTTTATCTAGCGTTCTTGAAGCTTTCTTT
cdr3_aa: CASSLSSVLEAFF

j_call: TRBJ1-6
v_call: TRBV5-1
clone_size: -
cdr3_length: 14
d_call: TRBD1
cdr3_nt: TGCGCCAGCACCCTTGGACAGGGGAATTCACCCCTCCACTTT
cdr3_aa: CASTLGQGNSPLHF

j_call: TRBJ1-1
v_call: TRBV9
clone_size: -
cdr3_length: 15
d_call: TRBD1
cdr3_nt: TGTGCCAGCAGCTTGGACAGGGGGCCGAACACTGAAGCTTTCTTT
cdr3_aa: CASSLDRGPNTEAFF